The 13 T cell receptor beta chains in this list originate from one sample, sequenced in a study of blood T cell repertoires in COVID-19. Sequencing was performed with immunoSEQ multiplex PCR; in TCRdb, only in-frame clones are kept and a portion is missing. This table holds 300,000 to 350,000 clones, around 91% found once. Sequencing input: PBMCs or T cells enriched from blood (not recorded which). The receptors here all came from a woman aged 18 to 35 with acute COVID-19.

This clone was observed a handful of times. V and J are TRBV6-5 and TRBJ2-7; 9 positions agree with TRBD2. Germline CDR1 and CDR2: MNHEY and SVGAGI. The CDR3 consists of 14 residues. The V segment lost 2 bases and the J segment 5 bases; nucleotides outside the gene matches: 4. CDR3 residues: CASSYVAGVHEQYF. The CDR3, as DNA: TGTGCCAGCAGTTACGTAGCGGGAGTCCACGAGCAGTACTTC.

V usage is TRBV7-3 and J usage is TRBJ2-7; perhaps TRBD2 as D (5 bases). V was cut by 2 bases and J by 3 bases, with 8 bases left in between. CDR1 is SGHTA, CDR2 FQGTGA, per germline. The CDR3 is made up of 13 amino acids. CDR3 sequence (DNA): TGTGCCAGCAGCTTACTCCGGGGCTACGAGCAGTACTTC. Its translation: CASSLLRGYEQYF. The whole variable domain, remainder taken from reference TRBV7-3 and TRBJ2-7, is GAGVSQTPSNKVTEKGKYVELRCDPISGHTALYWYRQSLGQGPEFLIYFQGTGAADDSGLPNDRFFAVRPEGSVSTLKIQRTERGDSAVYLCASSLLRGYEQYFGPGTRLTVT.

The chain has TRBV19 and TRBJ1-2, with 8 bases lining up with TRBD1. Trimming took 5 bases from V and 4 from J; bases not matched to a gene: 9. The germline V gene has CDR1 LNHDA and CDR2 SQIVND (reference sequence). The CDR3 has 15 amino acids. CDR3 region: CASSDQGAGGYGYTF. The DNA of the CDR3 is TGTGCCAGTAGTGATCAGGGGGCGGGTGGCTATGGCTACACCTTC.

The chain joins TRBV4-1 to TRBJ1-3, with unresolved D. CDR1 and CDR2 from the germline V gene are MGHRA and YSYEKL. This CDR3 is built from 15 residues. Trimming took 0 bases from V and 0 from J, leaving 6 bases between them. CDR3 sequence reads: CASSQERISGNTIYF. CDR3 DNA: TGCGCCAGCAGCCAAGAGCGGATCTCTGGAAACACCATATATTTT.

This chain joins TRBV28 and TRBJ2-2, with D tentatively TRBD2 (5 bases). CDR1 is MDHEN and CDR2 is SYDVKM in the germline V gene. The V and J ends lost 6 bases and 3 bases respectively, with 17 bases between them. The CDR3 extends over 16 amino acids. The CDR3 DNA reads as TGTGCCAGCAGCCTAGCCGAAGCCCATTACACCGGGGAGCTGTTTTTT. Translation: CASSLAEAHYTGELFF. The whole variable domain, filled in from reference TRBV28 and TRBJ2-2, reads DVKVTQSSRYLVKRTGEKVFLECVQDMDHENMFWYRQDPGLGLRLIYFSYDVKMKEKGDIPEGYSVSREKKERFSLILESASTNQTSMYLCASSLAEAHYTGELFFGEGSRLTVL.

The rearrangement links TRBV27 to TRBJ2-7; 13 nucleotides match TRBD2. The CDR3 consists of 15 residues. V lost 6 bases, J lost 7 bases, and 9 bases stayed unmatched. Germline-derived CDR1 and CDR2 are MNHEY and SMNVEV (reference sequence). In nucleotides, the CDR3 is TGTGCCAGCAGAGGACTAGCGGGAGCCTTTTGGGAGCAGTACTTC. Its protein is CASRGLAGAFWEQYF.

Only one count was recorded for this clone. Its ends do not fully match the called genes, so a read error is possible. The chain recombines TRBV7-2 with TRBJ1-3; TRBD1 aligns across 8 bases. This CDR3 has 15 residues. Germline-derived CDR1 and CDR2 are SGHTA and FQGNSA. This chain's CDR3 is CASSVAGGAGNTIYF. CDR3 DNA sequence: TGTGCCAGCAGCGTAGCAGGGGGCGCTGGAAACACCATATATTTT. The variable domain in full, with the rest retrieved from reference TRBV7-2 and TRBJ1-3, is GAGVSQSPSNKVTEKGKDVELRCDPISGHTALYWYRQSLGQGLEFLIYFQGNSAPDKSGLPSDRFSAERTGGSVSTLTIQRTQQEDSAVYLCASSVAGGAGNTIYFGEGSWLTVV.

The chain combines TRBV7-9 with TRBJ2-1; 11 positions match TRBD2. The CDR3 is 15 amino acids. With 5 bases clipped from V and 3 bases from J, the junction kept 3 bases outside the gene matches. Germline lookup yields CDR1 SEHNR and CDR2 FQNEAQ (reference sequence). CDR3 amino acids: CASSPTSGSYNEQFF. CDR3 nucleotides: TGTGCCAGCAGCCCTACTAGCGGGAGCTACAATGAGCAGTTCTTC.

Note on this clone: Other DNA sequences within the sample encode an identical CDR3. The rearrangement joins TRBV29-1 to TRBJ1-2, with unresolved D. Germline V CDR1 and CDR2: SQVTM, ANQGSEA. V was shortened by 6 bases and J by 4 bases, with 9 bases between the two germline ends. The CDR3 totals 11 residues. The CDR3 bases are TGCAGCGTGAGGGTGGGCTATGGCTACACCTTC. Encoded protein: CSVRVGYGYTF.

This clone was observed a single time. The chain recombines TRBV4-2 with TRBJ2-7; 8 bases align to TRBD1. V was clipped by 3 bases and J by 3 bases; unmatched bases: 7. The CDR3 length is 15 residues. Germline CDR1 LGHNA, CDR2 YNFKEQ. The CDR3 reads CASSQLGTGDYEQYF. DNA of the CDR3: TGTGCCAGCAGCCAGCTCGGGACAGGCGACTACGAGCAGTACTTC.

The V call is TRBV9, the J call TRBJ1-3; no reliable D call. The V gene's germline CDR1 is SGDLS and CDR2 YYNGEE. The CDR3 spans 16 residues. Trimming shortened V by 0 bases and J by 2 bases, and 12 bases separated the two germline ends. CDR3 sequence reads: CASSVERARAGNTIYF. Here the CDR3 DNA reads TGTGCCAGCAGCGTAGAGAGGGCCCGCGCTGGAAACACCATATATTTT.

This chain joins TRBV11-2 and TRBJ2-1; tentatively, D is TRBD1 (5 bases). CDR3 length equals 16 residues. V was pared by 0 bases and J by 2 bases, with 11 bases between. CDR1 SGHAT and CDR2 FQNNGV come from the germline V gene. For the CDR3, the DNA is TGTGCCAGCAGCTTAGAGAGCAGGGCGACCTACAATGAGCAGTTCTTC. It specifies CASSLESRATYNEQFF.

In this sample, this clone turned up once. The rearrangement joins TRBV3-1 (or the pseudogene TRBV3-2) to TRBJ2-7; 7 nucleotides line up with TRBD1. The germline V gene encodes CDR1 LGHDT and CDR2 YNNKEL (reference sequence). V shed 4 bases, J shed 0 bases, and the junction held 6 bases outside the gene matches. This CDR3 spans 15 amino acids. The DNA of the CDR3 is TGTGCCAGCAGCCTTGGGACAGCCTCCTCCTACGAGCAGTACTTC. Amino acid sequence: CASSLGTASSYEQYF.